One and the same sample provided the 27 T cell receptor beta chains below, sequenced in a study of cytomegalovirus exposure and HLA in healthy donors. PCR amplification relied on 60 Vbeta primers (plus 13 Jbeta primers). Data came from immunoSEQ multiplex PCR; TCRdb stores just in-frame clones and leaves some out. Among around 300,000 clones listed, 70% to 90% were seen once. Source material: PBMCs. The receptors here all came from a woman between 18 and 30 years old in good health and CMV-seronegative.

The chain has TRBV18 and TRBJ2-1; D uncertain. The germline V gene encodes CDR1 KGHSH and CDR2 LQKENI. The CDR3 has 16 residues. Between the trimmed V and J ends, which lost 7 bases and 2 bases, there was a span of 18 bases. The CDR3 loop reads CASCTVAPGTYNEQFF. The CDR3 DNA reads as TGTGCCAGCTGCACGGTCGCGCCGGGTACCTACAATGAGCAGTTCTTC.

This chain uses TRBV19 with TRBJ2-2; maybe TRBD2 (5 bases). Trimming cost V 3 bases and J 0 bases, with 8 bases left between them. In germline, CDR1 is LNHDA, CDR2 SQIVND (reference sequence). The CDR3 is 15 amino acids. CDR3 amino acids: CASSILLANTGELFF. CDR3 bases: TGTGCCAGTAGTATCTTACTAGCGAACACCGGGGAGCTGTTTTTT.

CDR3 DNA sequence: TGTGCCAGCAGCCTCATCAGGGATGGCTACACCTTC. This sequence encodes CASSLIRDGYTF. The chain carries TRBV5-6 and TRBJ1-2; D is possibly TRBD1 (5 bases). The germline V and J ends were trimmed by 4 bases and 6 bases, with 10 bases remaining between them. CDR3 length: 12 amino acids. Germline V gene lookup returns CDR1 SGHDT and CDR2 YYEEEE. The full variable domain, rest sourced from reference TRBV5-6 and TRBJ1-2, is DAGVTQSPTHLIKTRGQQVTLRCSPKSGHDTVSWYQQALGQGPQFIFQYYEEEERQRGNFPDRFSGHQFPNYSSELNVNALLLGDSALYLCASSLIRDGYTFGSGTRLTVV.

CDR3 DNA: TGTGCCACCAGCAGAGGGGGGGAAGGGAGAGAGACCCAGTACTTC. Its translation is CATSRGGEGRETQYF. The chain is built from TRBV15 and TRBJ2-5, with D perhaps TRBD2 (6 bases). Trimming took 1 base from V and 4 from J, leaving 13 bases between them. Germline V lookup: CDR1 LNHNV, CDR2 YYDKDF (reference sequence). The CDR3 runs to 15 residues.

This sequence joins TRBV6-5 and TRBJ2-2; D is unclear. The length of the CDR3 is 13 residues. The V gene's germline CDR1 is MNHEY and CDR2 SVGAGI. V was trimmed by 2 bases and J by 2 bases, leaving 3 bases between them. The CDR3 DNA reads TGTGCCAGCAGTTACGTAAACACCGGGGAGCTGTTTTTT. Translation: CASSYVNTGELFF.

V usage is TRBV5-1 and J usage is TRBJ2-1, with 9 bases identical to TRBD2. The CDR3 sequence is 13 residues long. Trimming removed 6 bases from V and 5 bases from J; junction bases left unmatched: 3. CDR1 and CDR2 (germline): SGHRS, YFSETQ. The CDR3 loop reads CASIRTSDNEQFF. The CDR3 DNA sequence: TGCGCCAGCATTAGGACTAGCGACAATGAGCAGTTCTTC.

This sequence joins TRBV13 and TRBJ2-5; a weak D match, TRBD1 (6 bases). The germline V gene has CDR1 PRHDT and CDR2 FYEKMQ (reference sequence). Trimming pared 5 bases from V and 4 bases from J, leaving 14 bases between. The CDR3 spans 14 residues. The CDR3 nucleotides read TGTGCCAGCAGCGACTGGGACAATAGAGAGACCCAGTACTTC. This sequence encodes CASSDWDNRETQYF.

The CDR3 reads CASSQGDRYYEQYF. The CDR3 DNA reads TGCGCCAGCAGCCAGGGGGACAGGTACTACGAGCAGTACTTC. V and J are TRBV5-1 and TRBJ2-5; 8 bases are a match to TRBD1. The end of the DNA fits TRBJ2-7 better, so the J call may be wrong. The CDR3 extends over 14 amino acids. Germline V gene lookup returns CDR1 SGHRS and CDR2 YFSETQ.

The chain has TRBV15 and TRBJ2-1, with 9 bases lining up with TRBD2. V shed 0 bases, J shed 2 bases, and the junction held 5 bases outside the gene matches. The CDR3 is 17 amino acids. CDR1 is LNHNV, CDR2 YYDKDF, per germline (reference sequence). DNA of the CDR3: TGTGCCACCAGCAGAGATAGGCTAGCGGGGACCTACAATGAGCAGTTCTTC. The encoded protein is CATSRDRLAGTYNEQFF.

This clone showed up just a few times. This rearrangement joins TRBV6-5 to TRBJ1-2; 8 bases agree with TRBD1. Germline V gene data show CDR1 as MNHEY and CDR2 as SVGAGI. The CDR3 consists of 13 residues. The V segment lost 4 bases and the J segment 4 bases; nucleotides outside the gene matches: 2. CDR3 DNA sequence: TGTGCCAGCAGTTCGGACAGGGTCTATGGCTACACCTTC. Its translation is CASSSDRVYGYTF.

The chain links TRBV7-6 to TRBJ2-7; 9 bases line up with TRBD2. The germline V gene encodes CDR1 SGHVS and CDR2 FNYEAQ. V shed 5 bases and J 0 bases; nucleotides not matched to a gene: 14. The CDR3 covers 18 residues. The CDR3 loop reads CASSTASSGGSFSYEQYF. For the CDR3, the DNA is TGTGCCAGCAGCACTGCGAGTAGCGGGGGCTCTTTCTCCTACGAGCAGTACTTC.

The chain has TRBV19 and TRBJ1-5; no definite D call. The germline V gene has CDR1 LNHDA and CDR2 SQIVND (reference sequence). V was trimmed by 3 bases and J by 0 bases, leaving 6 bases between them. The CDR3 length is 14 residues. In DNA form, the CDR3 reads TGTGCCAGTAGTATTGAGGGTAGCAATCAGCCCCAGCATTTT. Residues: CASSIEGSNQPQHF.

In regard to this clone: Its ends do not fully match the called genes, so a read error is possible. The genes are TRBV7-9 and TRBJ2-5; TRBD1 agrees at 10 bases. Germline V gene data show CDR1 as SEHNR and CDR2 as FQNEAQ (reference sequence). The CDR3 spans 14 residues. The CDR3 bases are TGTTCCAGCAGGTTGACAGGGGGCGAAGAGACCCAGTACTTC. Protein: CSSRLTGGEETQYF.

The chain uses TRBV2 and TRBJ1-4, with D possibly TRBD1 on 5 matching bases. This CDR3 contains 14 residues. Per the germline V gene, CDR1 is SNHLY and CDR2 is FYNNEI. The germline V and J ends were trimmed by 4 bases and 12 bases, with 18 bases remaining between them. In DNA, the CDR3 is TGTGCCAGCAGTGTCGGTCAGGGTCGGATGGAACTGTTTTTT. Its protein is CASSVGQGRMELFF.

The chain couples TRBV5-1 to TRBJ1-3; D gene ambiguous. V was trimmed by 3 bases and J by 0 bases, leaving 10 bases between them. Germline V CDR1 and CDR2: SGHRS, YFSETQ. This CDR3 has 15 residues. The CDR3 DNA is TGCGCCAGCAGCTCTGGACTGGACTCTGGAAACACCATATATTTT. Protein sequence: CASSSGLDSGNTIYF.

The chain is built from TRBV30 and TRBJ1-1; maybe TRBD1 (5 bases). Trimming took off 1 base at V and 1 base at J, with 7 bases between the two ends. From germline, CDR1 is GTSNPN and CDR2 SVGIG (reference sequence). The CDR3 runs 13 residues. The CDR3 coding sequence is TGTGCCTGGAGTGCAGGGAAGAACACTGAAGCTTTCTTT. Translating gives CAWSAGKNTEAFF.

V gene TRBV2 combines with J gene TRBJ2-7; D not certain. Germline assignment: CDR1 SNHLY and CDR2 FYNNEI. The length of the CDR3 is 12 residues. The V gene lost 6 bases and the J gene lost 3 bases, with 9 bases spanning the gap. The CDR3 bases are TGTGCCAGCAGCAGAGACAACTACGAGCAGTACTTC. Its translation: CASSRDNYEQYF.

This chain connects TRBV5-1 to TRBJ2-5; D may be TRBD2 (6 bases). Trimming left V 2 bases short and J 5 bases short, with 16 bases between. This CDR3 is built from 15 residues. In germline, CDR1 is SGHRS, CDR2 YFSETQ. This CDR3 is CASSLSGARGETQYF. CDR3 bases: TGCGCCAGCAGCTTATCCGGGGCCCGGGGGGAGACCCAGTACTTC. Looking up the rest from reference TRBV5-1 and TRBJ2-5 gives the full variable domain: KAGVTQTPRYLIKTRGQQVTLSCSPISGHRSVSWYQQTPGQGLQFLFEYFSETQRNKGNFPGRFSGRQFSNSRSEMNVSTLELGDSALYLCASSLSGARGETQYFGPGTRLLVL.

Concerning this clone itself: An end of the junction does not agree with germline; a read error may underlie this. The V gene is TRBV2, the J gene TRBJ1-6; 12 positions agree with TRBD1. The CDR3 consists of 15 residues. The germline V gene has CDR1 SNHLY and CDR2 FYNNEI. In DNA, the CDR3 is TGTGCTACGTCCCGGGACAGGGGGCTTCATTCACCCCCCCACTTT. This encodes CATSRDRGLHSPPHF.

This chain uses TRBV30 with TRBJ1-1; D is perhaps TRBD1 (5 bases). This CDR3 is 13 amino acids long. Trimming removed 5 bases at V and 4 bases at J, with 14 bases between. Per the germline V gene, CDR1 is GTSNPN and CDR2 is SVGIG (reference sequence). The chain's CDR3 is CAWDPEGSTEAFF. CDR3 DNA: TGTGCCTGGGATCCGGAGGGGAGCACTGAAGCTTTCTTT.

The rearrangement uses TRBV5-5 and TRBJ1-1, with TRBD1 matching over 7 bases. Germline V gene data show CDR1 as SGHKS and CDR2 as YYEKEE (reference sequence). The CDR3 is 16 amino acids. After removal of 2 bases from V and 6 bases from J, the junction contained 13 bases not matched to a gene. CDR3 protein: CASSLGQAAVVAEAFF. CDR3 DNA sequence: TGTGCCAGCAGCTTAGGACAGGCGGCAGTGGTCGCTGAAGCTTTCTTT.

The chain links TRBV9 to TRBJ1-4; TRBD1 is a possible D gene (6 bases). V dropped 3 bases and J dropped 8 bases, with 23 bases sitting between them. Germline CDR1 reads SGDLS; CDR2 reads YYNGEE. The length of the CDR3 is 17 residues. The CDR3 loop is CASSAQGRSSPEEKLFF. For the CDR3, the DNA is TGTGCCAGCAGCGCACAGGGTCGCTCGTCCCCCGAGGAAAAACTGTTTTTT.

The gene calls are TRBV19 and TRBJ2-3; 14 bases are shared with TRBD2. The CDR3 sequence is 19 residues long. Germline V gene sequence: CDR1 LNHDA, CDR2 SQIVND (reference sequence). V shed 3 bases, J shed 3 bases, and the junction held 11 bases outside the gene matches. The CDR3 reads CASSIRTSGGPRGTDTQYF. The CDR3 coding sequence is TGTGCCAGTAGTATCCGGACTAGCGGGGGGCCGAGGGGTACAGATACGCAGTATTTT.

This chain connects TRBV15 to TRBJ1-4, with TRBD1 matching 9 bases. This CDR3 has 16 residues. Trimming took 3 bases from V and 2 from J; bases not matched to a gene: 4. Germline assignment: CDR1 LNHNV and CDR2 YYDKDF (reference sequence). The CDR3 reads CATSSLGTGTNEKLFF. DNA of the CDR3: TGTGCCACCAGCAGCCTAGGGACAGGGACTAATGAAAAACTGTTTTTT.

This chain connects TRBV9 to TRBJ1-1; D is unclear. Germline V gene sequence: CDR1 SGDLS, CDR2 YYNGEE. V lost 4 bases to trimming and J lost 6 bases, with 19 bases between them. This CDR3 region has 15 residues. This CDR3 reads CASSSLGGGIAEAFF. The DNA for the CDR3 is TGTGCCAGCAGCTCCCTAGGAGGTGGGATCGCTGAAGCTTTCTTT.

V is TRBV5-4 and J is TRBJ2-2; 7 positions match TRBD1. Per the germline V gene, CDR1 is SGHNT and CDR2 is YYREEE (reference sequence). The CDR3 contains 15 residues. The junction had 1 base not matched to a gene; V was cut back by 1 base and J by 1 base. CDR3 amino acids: CASSLNRGNTGELFF. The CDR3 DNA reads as TGTGCCAGCAGCTTGAACAGGGGGAACACCGGGGAGCTGTTTTTT.

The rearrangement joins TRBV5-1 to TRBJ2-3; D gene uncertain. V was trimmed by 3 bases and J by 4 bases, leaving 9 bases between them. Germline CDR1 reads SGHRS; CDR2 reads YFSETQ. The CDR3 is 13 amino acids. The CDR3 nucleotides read TGCGCCAGCAGCTCCGTACTTCCAGATACGCAGTATTTT. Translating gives CASSSVLPDTQYF. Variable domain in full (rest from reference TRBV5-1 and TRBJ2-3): KAGVTQTPRYLIKTRGQQVTLSCSPISGHRSVSWYQQTPGQGLQFLFEYFSETQRNKGNFPGRFSGRQFSNSRSEMNVSTLELGDSALYLCASSSVLPDTQYFGPGTRLTVL.